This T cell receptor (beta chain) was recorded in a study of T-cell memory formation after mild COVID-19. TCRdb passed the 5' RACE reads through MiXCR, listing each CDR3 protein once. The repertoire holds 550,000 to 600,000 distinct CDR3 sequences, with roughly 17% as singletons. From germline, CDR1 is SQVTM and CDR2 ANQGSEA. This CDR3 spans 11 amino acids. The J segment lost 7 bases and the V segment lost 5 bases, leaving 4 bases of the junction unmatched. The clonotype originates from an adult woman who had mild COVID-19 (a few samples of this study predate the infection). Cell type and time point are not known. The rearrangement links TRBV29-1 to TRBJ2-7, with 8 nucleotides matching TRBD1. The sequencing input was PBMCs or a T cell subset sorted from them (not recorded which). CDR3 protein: CSVWTGWEQYF. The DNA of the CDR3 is TGCAGCGTTTGGACAGGGTGGGAGCAGTACTTC.